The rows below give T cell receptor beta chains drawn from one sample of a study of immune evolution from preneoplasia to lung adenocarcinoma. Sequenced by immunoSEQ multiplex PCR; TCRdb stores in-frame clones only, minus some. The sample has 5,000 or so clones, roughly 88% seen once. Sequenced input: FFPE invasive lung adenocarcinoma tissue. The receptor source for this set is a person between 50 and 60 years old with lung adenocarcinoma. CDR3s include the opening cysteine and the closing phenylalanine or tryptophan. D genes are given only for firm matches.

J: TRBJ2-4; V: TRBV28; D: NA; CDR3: CASSDQSLAKNIQYF; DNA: TGTGCCAGCAGTGACCAGTCTCTAGCCAAAAACATTCAGTACTTC
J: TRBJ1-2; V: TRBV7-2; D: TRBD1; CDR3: CASSFLQGAPGYTF; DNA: TGTGCCAGCAGCTTCCTACAGGGGGCGCCCGGCTACACCTTC
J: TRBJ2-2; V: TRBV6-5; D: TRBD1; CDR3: CASSYESGGPGELFF; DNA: TGTGCCAGCAGTTACGAGTCAGGGGGCCCCGGGGAGCTGTTTTTT
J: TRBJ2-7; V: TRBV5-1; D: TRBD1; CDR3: CANQDRRSYEQYF; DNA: TGCGCCAACCAGGACAGGCGTTCCTACGAGCAGTACTTC
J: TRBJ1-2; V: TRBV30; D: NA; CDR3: CAWSVSVNYGYTF; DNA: TGTGCCTGGAGTGTTTCGGTTAACTATGGCTACACCTTC
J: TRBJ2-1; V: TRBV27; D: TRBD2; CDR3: CASSLFSGSGDEQFF; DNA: TGTGCCAGCAGTTTGTTTAGCGGGAGTGGGGATGAGCAGTTCTTC
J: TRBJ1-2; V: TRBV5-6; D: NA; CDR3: CASSSSEPYGYTF; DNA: TGTGCCAGCAGCTCTTCGGAGCCTTATGGCTACACCTTC
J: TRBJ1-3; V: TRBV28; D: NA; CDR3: CASRTADTIYF; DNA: TGTGCCAGCAGGACCGCCGACACCATATATTTT
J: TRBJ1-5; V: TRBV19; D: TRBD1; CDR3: CASKWDRHSNQPQHF; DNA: TGTGCCAGTAAATGGGACAGACATAGCAATCAGCCCCAGCATTTT
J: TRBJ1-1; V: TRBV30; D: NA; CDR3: CAWSRGGDTEAFF; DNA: TGTGCCTGGAGTAGGGGGGGCGACACTGAAGCTTTCTTT
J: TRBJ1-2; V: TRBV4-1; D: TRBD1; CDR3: CASSPTPGQANYGYTF; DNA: TGCGCCAGCAGCCCCACCCCAGGACAGGCTAACTATGGCTACACCTTC